There are a few counts of the clone carrying this T cell receptor (beta chain). Its antigen is as yet unknown. The sample is drawn from a study of T-cell memory formation after mild COVID-19. Points from the study as a whole: Clones that contracted from day 15 to 85 were balanced CD4/CD8, while later expanders leaned CD4+.

Using its own MiXCR run on the 5' RACE reads, TCRdb lists one record per CDR3 protein. The table shows under 550,000 distinct CDR3 sequences, with about a sixth occurring only once. The CDR3 has 12 amino acids. CDR1 MDHEN and CDR2 SYDVKM come from the germline V gene. V shed 7 bases and J shed 6 bases, with 11 bases lying between them. The source material was PBMCs or a T cell subset sorted from them (not recorded which). The source of this sequence is a man between 18 and 29 years old who had mild COVID-19 (a few samples of this study predate the infection). Cell type and time point are not known. The chain has TRBV28 and TRBJ2-3, with D possibly TRBD2 on 6 matching bases. The CDR3 protein is CASNGGIDTQYF. The CDR3 DNA reads TGTGCCAGCAATGGGGGGATTGATACGCAGTATTTT.